This T cell receptor beta chain comes out of a study of neurological immune-mediated disorders. Study results and limitations: Because no CDR3 amino acid sequences were shared across subjects by expanded clones, private repertoires were suggested in all groups.

Synthesis of cDNA was carried out by template-switch 5'RACE. The reaction used 10-nucleotide random UMIs. The yield of each sequencing run was over 160 million TCR-beta sequences from 15-18 subjects. From the 5' RACE reads, TCRdb called clonotypes with MiXCR, one entry per CDR3 protein. This table has approximately 74,000 distinct CDR3 sequences, about 9% appearing once. This clonotype was observed at least ten times. As yet, its antigen is unknown. CDR3 length: 12 amino acids. Germline lookup yields CDR1 DFQATT and CDR2 SNEGSKA (reference sequence). V trimming: 6 bases; J trimming: 6 bases; junction bases outside the gene matches: 7. For the unsorted libraries, 2 million PBMCs stored at -80 C served as input.

The source is a man aged 50-59 years in good health. The sample consisted of PBMCs. This chain connects TRBV20-1 to TRBJ2-7, with TRBD1 matching over 8 bases. The CDR3 loop is CSATRGRGEQYF. DNA of the CDR3: TGCAGTGCAACCAGGGGGCGCGGCGAGCAGTACTTC.